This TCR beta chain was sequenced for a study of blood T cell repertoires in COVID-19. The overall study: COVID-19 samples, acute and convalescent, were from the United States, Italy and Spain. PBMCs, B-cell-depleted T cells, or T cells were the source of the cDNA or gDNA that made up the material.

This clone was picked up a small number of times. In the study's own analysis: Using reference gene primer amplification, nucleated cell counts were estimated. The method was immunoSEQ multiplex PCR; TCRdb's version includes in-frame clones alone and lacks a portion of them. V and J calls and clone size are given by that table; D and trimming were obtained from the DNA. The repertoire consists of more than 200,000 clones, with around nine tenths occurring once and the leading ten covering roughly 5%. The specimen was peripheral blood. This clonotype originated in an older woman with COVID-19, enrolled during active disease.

The CDR3 region has the DNA TGTGCCAGCAGGGGGACAGGCGGGAACACTGAAGCTTTCTTT. Amino acid sequence: CASRGTGGNTEAFF. The J gene is TRBJ1-1, the V gene TRBV25-1; 8 bases map to TRBD1. Germline CDR1 MGHDK, CDR2 SYGVNS. With 6 bases clipped from V and 1 base from J, the junction kept 4 bases outside the gene matches. The CDR3 runs 14 residues.